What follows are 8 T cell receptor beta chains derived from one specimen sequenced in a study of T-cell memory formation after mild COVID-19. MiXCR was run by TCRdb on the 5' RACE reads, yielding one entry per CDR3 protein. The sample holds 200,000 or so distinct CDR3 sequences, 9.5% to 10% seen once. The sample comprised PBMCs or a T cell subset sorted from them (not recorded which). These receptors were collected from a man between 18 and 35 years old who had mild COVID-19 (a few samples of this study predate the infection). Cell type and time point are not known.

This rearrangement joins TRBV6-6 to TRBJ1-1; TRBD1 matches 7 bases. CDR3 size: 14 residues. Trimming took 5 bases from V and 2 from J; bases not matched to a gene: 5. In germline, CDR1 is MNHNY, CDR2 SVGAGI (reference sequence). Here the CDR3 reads CASSQTGRNTEAFF. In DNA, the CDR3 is TGTGCCAGCAGTCAGACAGGGCGTAACACTGAAGCTTTCTTT.

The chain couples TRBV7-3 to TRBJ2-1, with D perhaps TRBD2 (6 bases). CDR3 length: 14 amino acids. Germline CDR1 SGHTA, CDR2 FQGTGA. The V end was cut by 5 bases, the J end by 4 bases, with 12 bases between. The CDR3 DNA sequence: TGTGCCAGCAGCCCCGCCGGACTATACAATGAGCAGTTCTTC. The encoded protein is CASSPAGLYNEQFF.

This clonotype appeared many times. CDR3 nucleotides: TGCGCCAGCAGCTTGGAAGGCAGCGGGACGTCATTCGCAGAGACCCAGTACTTC. Its translation is CASSLEGSGTSFAETQYF. The chain has TRBV5-1 and TRBJ2-5, with TRBD2 matching 7 bases. Germline V lookup: CDR1 SGHRS, CDR2 YFSETQ. The CDR3 has 18 amino acids. V gave up 0 bases and J gave up 4 bases; unmatched junction bases: 15.

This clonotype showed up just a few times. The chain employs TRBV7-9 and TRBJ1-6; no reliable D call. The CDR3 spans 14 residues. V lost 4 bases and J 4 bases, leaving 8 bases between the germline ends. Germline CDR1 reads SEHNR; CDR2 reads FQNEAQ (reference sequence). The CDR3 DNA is TGTGCCAGCAGCTCAGGCCAGTATAATTCACCCCTCCACTTT. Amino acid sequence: CASSSGQYNSPLHF.

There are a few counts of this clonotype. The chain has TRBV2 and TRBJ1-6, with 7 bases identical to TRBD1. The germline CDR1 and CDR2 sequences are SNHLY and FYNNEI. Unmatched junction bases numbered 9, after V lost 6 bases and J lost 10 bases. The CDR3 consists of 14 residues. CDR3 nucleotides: TGTGCCAGCAGGGTTGGGCAGGGGGAATCACCCCTCCACTTT. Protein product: CASRVGQGESPLHF.

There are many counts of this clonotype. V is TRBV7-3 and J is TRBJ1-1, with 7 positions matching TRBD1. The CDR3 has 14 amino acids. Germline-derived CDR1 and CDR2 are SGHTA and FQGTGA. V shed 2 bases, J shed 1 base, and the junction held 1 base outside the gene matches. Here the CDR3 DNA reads TGTGCCAGCAGCTTAGGACAGGAGAACACTGAAGCTTTCTTT. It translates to CASSLGQENTEAFF.

The CDR3 coding sequence is TGTGCCAGTCAAAACGGAGGCCAAGAGACCCAGTACTTC. It encodes CASQNGGQETQYF. J is TRBJ2-5 and V is TRBV28; maybe TRBD2 (5 bases). The germline CDR1 and CDR2 sequences are MDHEN and SYDVKM. The CDR3 is 13 residues long. V shed 9 bases and J shed 1 base, with 12 bases lying between them. Together with reference TRBV28 and TRBJ2-5, the CDR3 gives the full variable domain: DVKVTQSSRYLVKRTGEKVFLECVQDMDHENMFWYRQDPGLGLRLIYFSYDVKMKEKGDIPEGYSVSREKKERFSLILESASTNQTSMYLCASQNGGQETQYFGPGTRLLVL.

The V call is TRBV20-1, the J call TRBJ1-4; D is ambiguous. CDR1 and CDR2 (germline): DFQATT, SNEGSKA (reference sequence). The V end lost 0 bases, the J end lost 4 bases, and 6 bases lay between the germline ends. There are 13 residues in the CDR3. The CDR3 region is CSARDASNEKLFF. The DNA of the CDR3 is TGCAGTGCTAGAGATGCCAGTAATGAAAAACTGTTTTTT.